This TCR beta chain was sequenced for a study of blood T cell repertoires in COVID-19. For the study at large: Material from acute and convalescent COVID-19 was sourced from the United States, Italy and Spain. PBMCs, B-cell-depleted T cells, or T cells provided the cDNA or gDNA that made up the material.

TCRdb keeps only in-frame clones here, not all; method: immunoSEQ multiplex PCR. The sample has roughly 250,000 clones; around 90% are singletons. This clone was recorded only once. Clinical histories supplied by participants themselves formed the basis of cohort assignment. All recovered Cohort 3 donors got two negative PCRs, got clearance, or saw symptom resolution. Trimming took off 3 bases at V and 0 bases at J, with 9 bases between the two ends. CDR3 length: 15 amino acids. Looked up from germline, CDR1 is LNHDA and CDR2 is SQIVND (reference sequence). Sequencing input: PBMCs or T cells enriched from blood (not recorded which). The receptor comes from a woman aged 18-35 years who had recovered from COVID-19. The chain couples TRBV19 to TRBJ1-5; unclear D gene. The CDR3 loop reads CASSIEGSSNQPQHF. The CDR3 DNA follows: TGTGCCAGTAGTATTGAGGGTAGTAGCAATCAGCCCCAGCATTTT.